The 8 T cell receptor beta chains below were found in one sample sequenced in a study of blood T cells in healthy people across ages. Primed by a sample-barcoded 5' primer and a J-beta primer mix, a second PCR proceeded for about 6 to 12 cycles. One entry per CDR3 protein results from TCRdb running MiXCR on the 5' RACE reads. The sample lists 1.5 million to 2 million distinct CDR3 sequences; about 31% were seen once. Material for sequencing was blood. The receptors stem from a woman in her 30s in good health.

This clonotype was seen more than once but under ten times. The rearrangement uses TRBV10-3 and TRBJ2-7; TRBD2 matches at 7 bases. J was trimmed by 5 bases and V by 7 bases; bases with no gene match: 11. This CDR3 has 14 residues. The V gene's germline CDR1 is ENHRY and CDR2 SYGVKD. As DNA, the CDR3 is TGTGCCATCACCCCGGGGGGTTTAGTCGACGAGCAGTACTTC. Translating it yields CAITPGGLVDEQYF.

On this clonotype itself: One end of the junction is discordant with germline, which a read error may explain. The chain recombines TRBV28 with TRBJ1-2; TRBD1 aligns across 7 bases. The germline gives CDR1 MDHEN, CDR2 SYDVKM. CDR3 length equals 14 residues. CDR3 amino acids: CACSLRGLEFGYTF. In DNA form, the CDR3 reads TGTGCCTGCAGTTTAAGGGGGCTTGAATTCGGCTACACCTTC.

To note about this clonotype: One end of the junction fails to match germline, which may point to a read error. The CDR3 loop is CVSSTSGDHNEQFF. The DNA for the CDR3 is TGTGTCAGCAGCACTAGCGGGGACCACAATGAGCAGTTCTTC. The chain is built from TRBV5-6 and TRBJ2-1; 10 nucleotides agree with TRBD2. Per germline, CDR1 SGHDT and CDR2 YYEEEE. The CDR3 spans 14 residues.

Only a few counts were recorded for this clonotype. The CDR3 DNA follows: TGCGCCAGCAGCCTAAGAGCGGGGATCACAGATACGCAGTATTTT. Translation: CASSLRAGITDTQYF. The rearrangement uses TRBV5-1 and TRBJ2-3; 7 bases are a match to TRBD2. The CDR3 is 15 amino acids. Germline CDR1 SGHRS, CDR2 YFSETQ. The junction had 7 bases not matched to a gene; V was cut back by 4 bases and J by 2 bases. The whole variable domain, filled in from reference TRBV5-1 and TRBJ2-3, reads KAGVTQTPRYLIKTRGQQVTLSCSPISGHRSVSWYQQTPGQGLQFLFEYFSETQRNKGNFPGRFSGRQFSNSRSEMNVSTLELGDSALYLCASSLRAGITDTQYFGPGTRLTVL.

At least ten counts were recorded for this clonotype. The chain carries TRBV29-1 and TRBJ2-3; D is perhaps TRBD1 (5 bases). Looked up from germline, CDR1 is SQVTM and CDR2 is ANQGSEA. The V end was cut by 4 bases, the J end by 11 bases, with 28 bases between. There are 16 residues in the CDR3. The CDR3 here is CSVASATGASLGGQYF. CDR3 nucleotides: TGCAGCGTTGCATCCGCAACAGGCGCCAGCTTGGGTGGGCAGTATTTT.

The table lists this clonotype with many counts. This rearrangement joins TRBV6-1 to TRBJ2-3; 8 bases map to TRBD1. This CDR3 is built from 14 residues. V shed 5 bases and J 0 bases; nucleotides not matched to a gene: 1. CDR1 is MNHNS and CDR2 is SASEGT in the germline V gene. CDR3 amino acids: CASSHRGSTDTQYF. The CDR3 DNA follows: TGTGCCAGCAGTCACAGGGGGAGCACAGATACGCAGTATTTT.

This chain joins TRBV20-1 and TRBJ1-1; D remains unclear. Germline loops: CDR1 DFQATT, CDR2 SNEGSKA (reference sequence). V was pared by 3 bases and J by 1 base, with 12 bases between. This CDR3 has 14 residues. CDR3 in amino acids: CSASVGSRNTEAFF. CDR3 sequence (DNA): TGCAGTGCTAGCGTTGGGTCGCGGAACACTGAAGCTTTCTTT.

V gene TRBV7-6 combines with J gene TRBJ2-3; TRBD1 or TRBD2 may be the D gene (5 bases each). CDR1 and CDR2 (germline): SGHVS, FNYEAQ. V was cut by 2 bases and J by 4 bases, with 16 bases left in between. The CDR3 is 16 amino acids. The CDR3 spells CASSLSSAGSADTQYF. CDR3 in DNA: TGTGCCAGCAGCTTAAGTTCGGCAGGGAGTGCAGATACGCAGTATTTT.